This T cell receptor (beta chain) stems from a study of control samples from healthy donors and cancer patients. Germline V CDR1 and CDR2: ENHRY, SYGVKD. The CDR3 has 14 amino acids. J lost 7 bases, V lost 6 bases, and 8 bases had no gene match. The assay was immunoSEQ multiplex PCR, and TCRdb's table has in-frame clones only and misses some. Altogether 130,000 or so clones are present, around 94% being singletons, with the ten largest covering about an eighth. This TCR derives from a man aged 40-49 years in good health. Sequences were obtained from blood. This chain joins TRBV10-3 and TRBJ2-1, with 8 bases lining up with TRBD2. CDR3 sequence reads: CAIRIAGWTNEQFF. CDR3 sequence (DNA): TGTGCCATCAGAATAGCGGGATGGACTAATGAGCAGTTCTTC.